This passage covers 3 T cell receptor beta chains from one sample sequenced in a study of T cells after yellow fever vaccination. From the 5' RACE reads, TCRdb called clonotypes with MiXCR, one entry per CDR3 protein. The sample lists about 120,000 distinct CDR3 sequences, almost 9% occurring once. Here the sequenced sample was CD8+ T cells sorted from PBMCs, taken on the day of the yellow fever booster vaccination. The receptor set was obtained from a man younger than 30 who received the YFV17D yellow fever vaccine.

The chain links TRBV4-3 to TRBJ2-7; 8 bases match TRBD1. Trimming at V came to 1 base and at J to 6 bases, leaving 8 bases not matched to a gene. This CDR3 is built from 15 residues. CDR1 and CDR2 from the germline V gene are LGHNA and YSLEER. CDR3 in DNA: TGCGCCAGCAGCCAAGGTTCAGGGGGCGGTGGCGAGCAGTACTTC. This codes for CASSQGSGGGGEQYF.

The chain has TRBV7-9 and TRBJ2-1; D unresolved. In germline, CDR1 is SEHNR, CDR2 FQNEAQ (reference sequence). The CDR3 is 13 residues long. V dropped 4 bases and J dropped 5 bases, with 9 bases sitting between them. The CDR3 DNA sequence: TGTGCCAGCAGCTCAAGGGTAGACAATGAGCAGTTCTTC. As protein: CASSSRVDNEQFF. The whole variable domain, filled in from reference TRBV7-9 and TRBJ2-1, reads DTGVSQNPRHKITKRGQNVTFRCDPISEHNRLYWYRQTLGQGPEFLTYFQNEAQLEKSRLLSDRFSAERPKGSFSTLEIQRTEQGDSAMYLCASSSRVDNEQFFGPGTRLTVL.

The chain joins TRBV7-8 to TRBJ1-5; 9 bases are a match to TRBD1. This CDR3 spans 16 amino acids. CDR1 and CDR2 from the germline V gene are SGHVS and FQNEAQ. The V gene end was trimmed by 4 bases and the J gene end by 4 bases; junction bases not matched to a gene: 8. The CDR3 loop reads CASSSKQGAENQPQHF. CDR3 nucleotides: TGTGCCAGCAGCTCCAAACAGGGGGCTGAGAATCAGCCCCAGCATTTT.